Below, 9 T cell receptor beta chains from the same sample are listed, as sequenced in a study of cytomegalovirus exposure and HLA in healthy donors (dated by TCRdb to about 2017). The library was prepared using the immunoSEQ multiplex PCR assay. TCRdb took over this immuneACCESS table, retaining in-frame rearrangements with V and J assigned. Such tables are incomplete; in checked studies, under half of the missing clones stem from an unresolved V gene, and the remainder is unexplained. The sample data list 70,000 or so clones, and roughly nine tenths of these were observed just once. Together, the top ten hold 2.5% to 4% of the sample. The material sequenced was PBMCs. Source of these receptors: a man younger than 35 in good health and CMV-seronegative.

The chain carries TRBV5-4 and TRBJ2-2; unclear D gene. CDR1 is SGHNT, CDR2 YYREEE, per germline (reference sequence). Deletions cut 3 bases from V and 0 bases from J, with 9 bases between. CDR3 length equals 15 residues. The CDR3 sequence: CASSSTYANTGELFF. CDR3 nucleotide sequence: TGTGCCAGCAGCTCTACTTACGCGAACACCGGGGAGCTGTTTTTT. The variable domain in full, with the rest retrieved from reference TRBV5-4 and TRBJ2-2, is ETGVTQSPTHLIKTRGQQVTLRCSSQSGHNTVSWYQQALGQGPQFIFQYYREEENGRGNFPPRFSGLQFPNYSSELNVNALELDDSALYLCASSSTYANTGELFFGEGSRLTVL.

V is TRBV7-6 and J is TRBJ1-1; TRBD1 might be the D (6 bases). The germline V and J ends were trimmed by 2 bases and 5 bases, with 15 bases remaining between them. The CDR3 loop spans 15 amino acids. Germline V lookup: CDR1 SGHVS, CDR2 FNYEAQ. The CDR3 region is CASSLSGARGTEAFF. The CDR3, as DNA: TGTGCCAGCAGCTTATCAGGGGCCAGGGGAACTGAAGCTTTCTTT.

V and J are TRBV7-2 and TRBJ1-2; TRBD1 matches 8 bases. The CDR3 runs 15 residues. Trimming cost V 1 base and J 5 bases; bases outside gene matches: 6. Germline CDR1 and CDR2: SGHTA and FQGNSA. Here the CDR3 reads CASSLDRTGTYGYTF. The CDR3 coding sequence is TGTGCCAGCAGCTTAGATAGGACAGGGACATATGGCTACACCTTC.

The gene calls are TRBV25-1 and TRBJ2-2, with 7 bases matching TRBD1. V shed 7 bases, J shed 2 bases, and the junction held 4 bases outside the gene matches. Germline V gene lookup returns CDR1 MGHDK and CDR2 SYGVNS. The CDR3 extends over 14 amino acids. This CDR3 is CASTGTANTGELFF. The CDR3, as DNA: TGTGCCAGCACCGGGACAGCTAACACCGGGGAGCTGTTTTTT.

The chain has TRBV13 and TRBJ2-7; 8 bases are a match to TRBD2. Per the germline V gene, CDR1 is PRHDT and CDR2 is FYEKMQ (reference sequence). The CDR3 contains 14 residues. Trimming removed 3 bases from V and 7 bases from J; junction bases left unmatched: 8. CDR3 DNA sequence: TGTGCCAGCAGCTTTGCCAGCGGGAGTTTTGAGCAGTACTTC. The encoded protein is CASSFASGSFEQYF.

The chain is built from TRBV9 and TRBJ2-7; a possible D gene is TRBD1 (6 bases). CDR1 is SGDLS, CDR2 YYNGEE, per germline. V was shortened by 0 bases and J by 0 bases, with 10 bases between the two germline ends. The CDR3 runs 15 residues. The CDR3 region has the DNA TGTGCCAGCAGCGTAGCAGGACAGAACTCCTACGAGCAGTACTTC. It encodes CASSVAGQNSYEQYF.

The chain employs TRBV5-6 and TRBJ2-7; a weak D match, TRBD1 (6 bases). Germline values: CDR1 SGHDT, CDR2 YYEEEE. The length of the CDR3 is 14 residues. V shed 6 bases and J shed 2 bases, with 15 bases lying between them. CDR3 nucleotide sequence: TGTGCCAGCACTTCCGGGACACGGACCTACGAGCAGTACTTC. This encodes CASTSGTRTYEQYF.

This rearrangement joins TRBV5-4 to TRBJ2-3, with a possible D match to TRBD1 (6 bases). CDR3 size: 16 residues. V dropped 2 bases and J dropped 2 bases, with 15 bases sitting between them. Germline CDR1 reads SGHNT; CDR2 reads YYREEE (reference sequence). The CDR3 region has the DNA TGTGCCAGCAGCTTACCCTGGCAGGGGACCACAGATACGCAGTATTTT. Its protein product is CASSLPWQGTTDTQYF. The full variable domain, with the rest looked up from reference TRBV5-4 and TRBJ2-3, is ETGVTQSPTHLIKTRGQQVTLRCSSQSGHNTVSWYQQALGQGPQFIFQYYREEENGRGNFPPRFSGLQFPNYSSELNVNALELDDSALYLCASSLPWQGTTDTQYFGPGTRLTVL.

The chain uses TRBV19 and TRBJ2-7; 7 bases align to TRBD1. The CDR3 spans 15 residues. Germline assignment: CDR1 LNHDA and CDR2 SQIVND (reference sequence). V lost 7 bases, J lost 0 bases, and 9 bases stayed unmatched. CDR3 region: CASKPGQNSSYEQYF. The CDR3 DNA reads TGTGCCAGTAAACCGGGACAGAATAGCTCCTACGAGCAGTACTTC.